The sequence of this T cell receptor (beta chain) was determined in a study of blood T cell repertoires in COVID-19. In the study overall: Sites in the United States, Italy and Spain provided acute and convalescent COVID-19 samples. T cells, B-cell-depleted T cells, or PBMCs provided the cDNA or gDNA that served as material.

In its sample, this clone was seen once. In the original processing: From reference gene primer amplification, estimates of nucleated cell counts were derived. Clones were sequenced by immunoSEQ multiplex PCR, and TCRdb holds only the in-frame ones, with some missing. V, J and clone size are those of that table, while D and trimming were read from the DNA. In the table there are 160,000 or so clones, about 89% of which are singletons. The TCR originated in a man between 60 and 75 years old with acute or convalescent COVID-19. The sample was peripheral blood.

Here the CDR3 reads CASSLGARNSPLHF. CDR3 coding DNA: TGTGCCAGCAGTTTAGGGGCTCGGAATTCACCCCTCCACTTT. This sequence joins TRBV27 and TRBJ1-6; possible D gene TRBD1, 5 bases. The CDR3 has 14 amino acids. Germline V lookup: CDR1 MNHEY, CDR2 SMNVEV (reference sequence). V lost 2 bases to trimming and J lost 7 bases, with 9 bases between them.